This is a list of T cell receptor beta chains from one sample in a study of T cells in Graves' hyperthyroidism and ophthalmopathy. TCRdb re-called the multiplex PCR reads through MiXCR, storing one row per CDR3 protein. The table has more than 500,000 distinct CDR3 sequences, about 16% seen once. The specimen was blood. The origin of the receptors is a woman younger than 45 with Graves' ophthalmopathy. Each CDR3 is given without its conserved first and last residue.

v_call: TRBV28; j_call: TRBJ2-7; cdr3_aa: ASSLSGHFSYEQY
v_call: TRBV7-9; j_call: TRBJ2-3; cdr3_aa: ASSLAGLHITDTQY
v_call: TRBV12-3/TRBV12-4; j_call: TRBJ2-5; cdr3_aa: ASSFKRKTQY
v_call: TRBV6-1; j_call: TRBJ1-1; cdr3_aa: ASSRDRALNTEAF
v_call: TRBV6-1; j_call: TRBJ2-7; cdr3_aa: ASSSEGVGLAGAGHEQY
v_call: TRBV5-6; j_call: TRBJ1-3; cdr3_aa: ASSDRYSGNTIY
v_call: TRBV13; j_call: TRBJ1-5; cdr3_aa: ASSLGRGVQPQH
v_call: TRBV3-1; j_call: TRBJ2-3; cdr3_aa: ASRLTSGRGVGQY
v_call: TRBV18; j_call: TRBJ2-2; cdr3_aa: ASSPLQGYTGELF
v_call: TRBV11-2; j_call: TRBJ1-2; cdr3_aa: ASSGGHQANYGYT
v_call: TRBV20-1; j_call: TRBJ2-4; cdr3_aa: SASGQVGRAKNIQY
v_call: TRBV6-1; j_call: TRBJ2-1; cdr3_aa: ASINEGNEQF
v_call: TRBV20-1; j_call: TRBJ2-3; cdr3_aa: SAISGRPKTDTQY
v_call: TRBV20-1; j_call: TRBJ2-3; cdr3_aa: RAMAGWTDTQY
v_call: TRBV5-5; j_call: TRBJ2-5; cdr3_aa: ASSFSTSVAQETQY
v_call: TRBV6-1; j_call: TRBJ1-5; cdr3_aa: ASSRTGGSNQPQH
v_call: TRBV28; j_call: TRBJ2-7; cdr3_aa: ASHLGGLAGGRLEQY
v_call: TRBV7-2; j_call: TRBJ2-3; cdr3_aa: ASSPGTRYDTQY
v_call: TRBV7-3; j_call: TRBJ2-1; cdr3_aa: ASSAEAGNEQF
v_call: TRBV11-2; j_call: TRBJ2-1; cdr3_aa: ASSPRTSFQQF
v_call: TRBV20-1; j_call: TRBJ2-7; cdr3_aa: SAVSGDLYEQY
v_call: TRBV4-1; j_call: TRBJ2-3; cdr3_aa: ASSQERQLDTDTQY
v_call: TRBV7-8; j_call: TRBJ2-3; cdr3_aa: ASSLTVTSGSTDTQY
v_call: TRBV27; j_call: TRBJ1-6; cdr3_aa: ASTRQGSNSPLH
v_call: TRBV27; j_call: TRBJ2-7; cdr3_aa: ASSFRGGLAGEQY
v_call: TRBV5-1; j_call: TRBJ2-1; cdr3_aa: ASERDPGRTYNEQF
v_call: TRBV3-1; j_call: TRBJ2-7; cdr3_aa: ASSHGQGHEQY
v_call: TRBV7-2; j_call: TRBJ2-7; cdr3_aa: ASSLVTGGNYEQY
v_call: TRBV28; j_call: TRBJ1-5; cdr3_aa: ASSLSGRGINQPQH
v_call: TRBV27; j_call: TRBJ2-1; cdr3_aa: ASTHTVGADEQF
v_call: TRBV5-1; j_call: TRBJ2-3; cdr3_aa: ASSRGLAGVPETDTQY
v_call: TRBV20-1; j_call: TRBJ2-5; cdr3_aa: SASRELTETQY
v_call: TRBV11-2; j_call: TRBJ2-1; cdr3_aa: ASSLWGQGPHNEQF
v_call: TRBV27; j_call: TRBJ1-1; cdr3_aa: ASSLSPNTEAF
v_call: TRBV12-3/TRBV12-4; j_call: TRBJ2-7; cdr3_aa: ASSLERGAYEQY
v_call: TRBV12-3/TRBV12-4; j_call: TRBJ1-2; cdr3_aa: ASSFKGRSYGYT
v_call: TRBV9; j_call: TRBJ2-1; cdr3_aa: ASSIGTLYNEQF
v_call: TRBV4-1; j_call: TRBJ1-5; cdr3_aa: ASSQGTGVSGNQPQH
v_call: TRBV24-1; j_call: TRBJ2-3; cdr3_aa: ATARRLTDTQY
v_call: TRBV7-8; j_call: TRBJ1-3; cdr3_aa: ASSLLGNTIY
v_call: TRBV6-1; j_call: TRBJ2-1; cdr3_aa: ASNLQGAGYNEQF
v_call: TRBV4-3; j_call: TRBJ1-2; cdr3_aa: ASSQDWDTLPSYGYT
v_call: TRBV24-1; j_call: TRBJ2-1; cdr3_aa: ATSDPTGGQYNEQF
v_call: TRBV6-1; j_call: TRBJ1-2; cdr3_aa: ASRRTTYGYT
v_call: TRBV20-1; j_call: TRBJ2-7; cdr3_aa: SARGPASRAYEQY
v_call: TRBV7-3; j_call: TRBJ2-7; cdr3_aa: ASSLSRLRLAGSGEQY
v_call: TRBV27; j_call: TRBJ1-1; cdr3_aa: AIPGGGDTEAF
v_call: TRBV28; j_call: TRBJ2-7; cdr3_aa: ASRRQGISYEQY
v_call: TRBV5-1; j_call: TRBJ1-1; cdr3_aa: ASSDRRFLNTEAF
v_call: TRBV18; j_call: TRBJ1-4; cdr3_aa: ASSPPITGVEKLF
v_call: TRBV28; j_call: TRBJ2-1; cdr3_aa: ASSLSNWGEPSNNEQF
v_call: TRBV6-2/TRBV6-3; j_call: TRBJ2-1; cdr3_aa: ASSYSNMGEQF
v_call: TRBV28; j_call: TRBJ2-5; cdr3_aa: ASSLGGAPKKETQY